This T cell receptor beta chain appears in the sequencing data of a study of tumor and adjacent non-tumor tissue in lung cancer. Study context: There were some 11 adenocarcinoma, a couple of squamous cell carcinoma and 1 small cell lung cancer cases. Notes on the study in general: Compared with tumor, normal lung showed significantly lower TCR diversity.

Details on this clonotype: Its specificity is unknown.

The library came from three nested PCR rounds adapted from ARM-PCR protocols. TCRdb analysed the multiplex PCR reads with MiXCR anew, one entry per CDR3 protein. The table records roughly 200,000 distinct CDR3 sequences, about 76% of them present only once. RNA was extracted from bulk tissue without any cell sorting. The CDR3 contains 16 residues. V lost 0 bases, J lost 0 bases, and 9 bases lay in between. Germline V gene lookup returns CDR1 SGHTA and CDR2 FQGNSA. What was sequenced was lung tumor tissue. The gene calls are TRBV7-2 and TRBJ2-1, with D possibly being TRBD2 (6 bases). The clonotype comes from a man aged 60-69 years with non-small cell lung cancer. The CDR3 DNA sequence: TGTGCCAGCAGCTTAGCCTCTAGCGCCTCCTACAATGAGCAGTTCTTC. It yields the protein CASSLASSASYNEQFF.